These T cell receptor beta chains were read from a single sample in a study of post-analysis software for immune sequencing data. TCRdb fed the PCR reads into MiXCR, producing one record per CDR3 protein. The repertoire holds fewer than 850,000 distinct CDR3 sequences, with about 32% as singletons. The sequencing input was blood. These receptors were collected from a girl aged 5-17 years with multiple sclerosis. The CDR3 runs from the conserved cysteine through the conserved F or W. D genes are given only for firm matches. Rows may omit the clone size; those that give it use once, few, many or a size class.

TRBJ2-7 | NA | NA | TRBV29-1 | TGCAGCATTTTGGAGGGCCCCTACGAGCAGTACTTC | CSILEGPYEQYF
TRBJ1-1 | NA | NA | TRBV6-5 | TGTGCCAGCAGTTTGATCGGACGGGACACTGAAGCTTTCTTT | CASSLIGRDTEAFF
TRBJ1-2 | TRBD1 | few | TRBV7-2 | TGTGCCAGCAGCTTCGGACAGGGGCCATTCTATGGCTACACCTTC | CASSFGQGPFYGYTF
TRBJ2-5 | NA | few | TRBV4-3 | TGCGCCAGCAGCCAAGTTTCGGGAGAGACCCAGTACTTC | CASSQVSGETQYF
TRBJ2-7 | TRBD1 | NA | TRBV28 | TGTGCCAGCAGTTTAGTCCGACAGGGCTCCTACGAGCAGTACTTC | CASSLVRQGSYEQYF
TRBJ1-5 | NA | NA | TRBV2 | TGTGCCAGCGGACAGTGGGGTCAGCCCCAGCATTTT | CASGQWGQPQHF
TRBJ2-1 | NA | many | TRBV5-1 | TGCGCCAGCAGCTTTGAGGACACCTACAATGAGCAGTTCTTC | CASSFEDTYNEQFF
TRBJ2-4 | TRBD1 | NA | TRBV7-9 | TGTGCCAGCAGCTTAGTCCTGGGGACAGGAGAAACTCTAGCCAAAAACATTCAGTACTTC | CASSLVLGTGETLAKNIQYF
TRBJ2-1 | TRBD1 | few | TRBV10-3 | TGTGCCATCAGTAGACAGGGGGCCCCGGGGGACGGGCAGTTCTTC | CAISRQGAPGDGQFF
TRBJ1-1 | NA | NA | TRBV29-1 | TGCAGCGTTGTAAGCATAGGCCCTAGGACTGAAGCTTTCTTT | CSVVSIGPRTEAFF
TRBJ1-1 | TRBD1 | NA | TRBV29-1 | TGCAGCGGGACAGGGCGGATGAACACTGAAGCTTTCTTT | CSGTGRMNTEAFF
TRBJ2-7 | NA | few | TRBV27 | TGTGCCAGCAGTTGGGACCCTTTTGGCGAGCAGTACTTC | CASSWDPFGEQYF
TRBJ2-5 | NA | few | TRBV25-1 | TGTGCCAGCAGTGAATACACGATAACCAAGGAGACCCAGTACTTC | CASSEYTITKETQYF
TRBJ1-5 | NA | NA | TRBV7-9 | TGTGCCAGCAGCTTAGCTGACCAGCCCCAGCATTTT | CASSLADQPQHF
TRBJ2-3 | TRBD1 | NA | TRBV25-1 | TGTGCCAGCAGTGACGCGGGACAGGGGGCGCAGGGAGATACGCAGTATTTT | CASSDAGQGAQGDTQYF